This TCR beta chain was identified during a study of T cells after yellow fever vaccination. About the research overall: Any fraction with a low cell number was prepared using SMART-Seq v4 Ultra Low Input. Study-level findings and limits: Clonotypes found in both CD4 and CD8 compartments made up a small share.

For TCR, cDNA came from 5'RACE template switching, which added a universal primer site and UMIs. TCRdb re-called the 5' RACE reads through MiXCR, storing one row per CDR3 protein. The table lists approximately 600,000 distinct CDR3 sequences, around 12% of them singletons. This CDR3 region has 14 residues. Per germline, CDR1 SEHNR and CDR2 FQNEAQ (reference sequence). V was pared by 4 bases and J by 1 base, with 11 bases between. This clonotype showed up just a few times. Its matching antigen is unknown. The chain uses TRBV7-9 and TRBJ2-7, with no clear D. The source material was PBMCs, sampled on the day of the yellow fever booster vaccination. The source of this sequence is a man in his thirties or forties who received the YFV17D yellow fever vaccine. For the CDR3, the DNA is TGTGCCAGCAGCTCAAGTGCGGATTCCTACGAGCAGTACTTC. As protein: CASSSSADSYEQYF.